This T cell receptor beta chain was identified during a study of shared clonotypes between healthy human individuals. Study-wide background: Per donor, three plates held CD4 naive cells, three held CD4 memory, two held CD8 naive and one held CD8 memory.

The CD4+ fraction was divided into a CD45RA+ naive subset and a CD45RA-negative memory subset. Using immunoSEQ multiplex PCR, the repertoire was profiled, and TCRdb retains in-frame clones only, with some absent. The table shows roughly 2,300,000 clones, with approximately 90% occurring only once. The V and J ends lost 3 bases and 0 bases respectively, with 12 bases between them. The CDR3 contains 17 residues. CDR1 is MNHEY and CDR2 is SMNVEV in the germline V gene (reference sequence). The chain carries TRBV27 and TRBJ2-6; weak D call: TRBD1 (5 bases). The sequenced sample consisted of naive CD4+ T cells from PBMCs. Subset given: CD45RA+ positively selected. This receptor was obtained from a man aged 18 to 30 in good health. Some clones in this sample may be carry-over from other donors' samples. CDR3 coding DNA: TGTGCCAGCAGTTTTCGGCAGGGCGTCTCTGGGGCCAACGTCCTGACTTTC. It encodes CASSFRQGVSGANVLTF.